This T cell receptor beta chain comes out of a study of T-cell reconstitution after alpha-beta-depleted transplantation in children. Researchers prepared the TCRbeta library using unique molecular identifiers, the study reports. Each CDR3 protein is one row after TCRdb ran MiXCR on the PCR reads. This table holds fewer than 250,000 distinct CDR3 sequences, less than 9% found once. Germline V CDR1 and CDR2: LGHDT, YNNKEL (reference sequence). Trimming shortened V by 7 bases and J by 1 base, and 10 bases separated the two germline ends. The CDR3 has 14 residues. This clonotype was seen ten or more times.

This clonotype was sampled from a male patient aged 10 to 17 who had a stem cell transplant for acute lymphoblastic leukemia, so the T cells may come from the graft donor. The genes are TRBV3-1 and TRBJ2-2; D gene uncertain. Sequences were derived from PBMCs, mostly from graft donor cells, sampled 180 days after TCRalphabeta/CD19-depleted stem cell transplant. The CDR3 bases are TGTGCCAGCAACCTAAACAGGAACACCGGGGAGCTGTTTTTT. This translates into CASNLNRNTGELFF. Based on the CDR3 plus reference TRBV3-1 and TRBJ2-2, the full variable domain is DTAVSQTPKYLVTQMGNDKSIKCEQNLGHDTMYWYKQDSKKFLKIMFSYNNKELIINETVPNRFSPKSPDKAHLNLHINSLELGDSAVYFCASNLNRNTGELFFGEGSRLTVL.